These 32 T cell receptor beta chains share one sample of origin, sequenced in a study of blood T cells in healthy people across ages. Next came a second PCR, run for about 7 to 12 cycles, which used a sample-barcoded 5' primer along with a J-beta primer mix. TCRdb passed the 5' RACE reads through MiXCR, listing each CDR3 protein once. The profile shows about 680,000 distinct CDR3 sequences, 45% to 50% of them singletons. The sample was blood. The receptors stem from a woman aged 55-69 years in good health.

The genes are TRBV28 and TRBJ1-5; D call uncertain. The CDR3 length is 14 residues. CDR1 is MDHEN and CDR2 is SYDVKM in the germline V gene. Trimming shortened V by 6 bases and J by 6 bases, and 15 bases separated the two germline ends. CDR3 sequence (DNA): TGTGCCAGCAGCCCGACTGGCTTTTTTCAGCCCCAGCATTTT. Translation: CASSPTGFFQPQHF.

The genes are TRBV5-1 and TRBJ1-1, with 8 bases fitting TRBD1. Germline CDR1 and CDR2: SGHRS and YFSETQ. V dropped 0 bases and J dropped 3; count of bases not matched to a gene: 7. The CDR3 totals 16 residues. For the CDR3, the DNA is TGCGCCAGCAGCTTGGGGGCGACAGGGGTGGACACTGAAGCTTTCTTT. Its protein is CASSLGATGVDTEAFF.

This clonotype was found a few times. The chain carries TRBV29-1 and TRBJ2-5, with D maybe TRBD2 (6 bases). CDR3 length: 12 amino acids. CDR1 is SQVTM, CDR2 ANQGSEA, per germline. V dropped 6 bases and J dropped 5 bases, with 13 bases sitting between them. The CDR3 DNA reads TGCAGCGTACTTACACGGGGGGAGACCCAGTACTTC. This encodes CSVLTRGETQYF.

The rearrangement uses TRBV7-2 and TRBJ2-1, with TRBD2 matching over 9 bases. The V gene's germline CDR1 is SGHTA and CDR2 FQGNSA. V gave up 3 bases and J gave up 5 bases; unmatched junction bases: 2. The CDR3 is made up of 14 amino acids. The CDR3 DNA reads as TGTGCCAGCAGCTTTGGGACTAGCAACAATGAGCAGTTCTTC. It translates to CASSFGTSNNEQFF.

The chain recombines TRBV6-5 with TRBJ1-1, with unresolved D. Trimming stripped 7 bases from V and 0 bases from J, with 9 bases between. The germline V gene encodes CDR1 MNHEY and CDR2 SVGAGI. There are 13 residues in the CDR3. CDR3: CASNLNLNTEAFF. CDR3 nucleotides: TGTGCCAGCAACCTCAACCTGAACACTGAAGCTTTCTTT.

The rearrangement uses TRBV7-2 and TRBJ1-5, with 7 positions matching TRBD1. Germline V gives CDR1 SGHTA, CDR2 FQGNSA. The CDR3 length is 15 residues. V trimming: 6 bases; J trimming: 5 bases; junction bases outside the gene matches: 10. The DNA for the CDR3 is TGTGCCAGCAGGGTCGACAGGGAGGGGGATCAGCCCCAGCATTTT. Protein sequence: CASRVDREGDQPQHF.

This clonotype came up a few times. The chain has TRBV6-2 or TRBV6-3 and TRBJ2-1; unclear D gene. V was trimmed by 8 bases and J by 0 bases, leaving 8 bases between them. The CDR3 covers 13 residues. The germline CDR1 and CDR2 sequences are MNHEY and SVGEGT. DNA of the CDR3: TGTGCCAGCGGCCCGAGCTCCTACAATGAGCAGTTCTTC. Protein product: CASGPSSYNEQFF.

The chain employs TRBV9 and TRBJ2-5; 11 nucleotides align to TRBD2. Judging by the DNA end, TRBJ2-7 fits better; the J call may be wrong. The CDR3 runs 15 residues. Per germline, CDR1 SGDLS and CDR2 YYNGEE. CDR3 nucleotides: TGTGCCAGCAGCGCGAAGACTAGCGGGGTCAACGAGCAGTACTTC. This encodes CASSAKTSGVNEQYF.

The DNA for the CDR3 is TGTGCCAGCAGCCTTCGGACAGGGGGCTTTTTGGGGACTGAAGCTTTCTTT. It is translated as CASSLRTGGFLGTEAFF. The V gene is TRBV7-2, the J gene TRBJ1-1; 11 bases line up with TRBD1. The trim removed 5 bases at V and 5 bases at J, leaving 13 bases unmatched. The length of the CDR3 is 17 residues. Germline lookup yields CDR1 SGHTA and CDR2 FQGNSA.

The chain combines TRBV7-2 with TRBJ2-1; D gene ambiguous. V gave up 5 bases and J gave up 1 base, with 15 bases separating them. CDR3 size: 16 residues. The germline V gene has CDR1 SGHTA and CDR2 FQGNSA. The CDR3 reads CASSTRSVASYNEQFF. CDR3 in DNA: TGTGCCAGCAGCACCAGATCCGTCGCGTCCTACAATGAGCAGTTCTTC. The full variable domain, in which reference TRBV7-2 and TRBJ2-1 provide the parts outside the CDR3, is GAGVSQSPSNKVTEKGKDVELRCDPISGHTALYWYRQSLGQGLEFLIYFQGNSAPDKSGLPSDRFSAERTGGSVSTLTIQRTQQEDSAVYLCASSTRSVASYNEQFFGPGTRLTVL.

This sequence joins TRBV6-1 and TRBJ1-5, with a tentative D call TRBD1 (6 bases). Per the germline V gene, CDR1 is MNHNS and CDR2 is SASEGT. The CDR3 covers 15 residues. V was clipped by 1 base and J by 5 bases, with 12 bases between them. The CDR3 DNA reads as TGTGCCAGCAGTGAAGTAGGGGGGGCGGATCAGCCCCAGCATTTT. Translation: CASSEVGGADQPQHF.

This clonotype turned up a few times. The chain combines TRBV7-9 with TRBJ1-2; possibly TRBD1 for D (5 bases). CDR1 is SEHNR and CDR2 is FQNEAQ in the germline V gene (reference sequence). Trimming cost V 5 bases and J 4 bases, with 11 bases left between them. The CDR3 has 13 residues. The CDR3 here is CASSPDGGYGYTF. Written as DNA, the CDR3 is TGTGCCAGCAGCCCGGACGGGGGCTATGGCTACACCTTC.

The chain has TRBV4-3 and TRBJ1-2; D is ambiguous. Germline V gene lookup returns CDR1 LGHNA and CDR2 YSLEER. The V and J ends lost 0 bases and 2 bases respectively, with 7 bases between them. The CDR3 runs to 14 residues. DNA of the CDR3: TGCGCCAGCAGCCAAGATGGGCAGAACTATGGCTACACCTTC. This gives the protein CASSQDGQNYGYTF.

CDR3 amino acids: CASTGVEGQVPYGYTF. CDR3 in DNA: TGTGCCAGCACCGGCGTGGAAGGACAGGTACCATATGGCTACACCTTC. J is TRBJ1-2 and V is TRBV4-2; 7 nucleotides agree with TRBD1. CDR3 length equals 16 residues. CDR1 is LGHNA, CDR2 YNFKEQ, per germline. V lost 7 bases and J lost 5; bases outside the gene matches: 16.

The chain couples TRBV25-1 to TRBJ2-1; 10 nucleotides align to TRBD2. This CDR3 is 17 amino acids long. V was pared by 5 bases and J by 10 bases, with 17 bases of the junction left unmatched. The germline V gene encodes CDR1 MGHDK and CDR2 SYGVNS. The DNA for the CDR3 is TGTGCCAGCAGTCCCATAGGGCTAGCGGGAGTCGGTCGGGAGCAGTTCTTC. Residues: CASSPIGLAGVGREQFF.

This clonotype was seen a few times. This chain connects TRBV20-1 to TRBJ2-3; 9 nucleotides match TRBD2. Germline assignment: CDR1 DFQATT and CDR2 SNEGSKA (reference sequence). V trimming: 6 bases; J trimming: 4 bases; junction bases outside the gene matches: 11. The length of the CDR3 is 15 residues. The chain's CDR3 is CSARDSGSRADTQYF. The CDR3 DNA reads TGCAGTGCCCGGGATAGCGGGAGTAGGGCAGATACGCAGTATTTT.

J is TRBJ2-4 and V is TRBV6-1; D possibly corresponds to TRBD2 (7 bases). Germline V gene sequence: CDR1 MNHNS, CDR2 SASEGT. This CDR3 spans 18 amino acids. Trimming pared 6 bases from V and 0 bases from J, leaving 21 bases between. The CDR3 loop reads CASRRSGGLDLAKNIQYF. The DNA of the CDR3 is TGTGCCAGCAGGAGATCGGGGGGCCTTGATTTAGCCAAAAACATTCAGTACTTC.

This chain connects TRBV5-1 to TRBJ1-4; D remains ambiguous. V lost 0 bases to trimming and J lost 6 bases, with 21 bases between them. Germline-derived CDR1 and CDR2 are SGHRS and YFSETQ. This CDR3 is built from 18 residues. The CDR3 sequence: CASSLVFGNGVTDEKLFF. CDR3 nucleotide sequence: TGCGCCAGCAGCTTGGTTTTCGGGAACGGGGTGACTGATGAAAAACTGTTTTTT.

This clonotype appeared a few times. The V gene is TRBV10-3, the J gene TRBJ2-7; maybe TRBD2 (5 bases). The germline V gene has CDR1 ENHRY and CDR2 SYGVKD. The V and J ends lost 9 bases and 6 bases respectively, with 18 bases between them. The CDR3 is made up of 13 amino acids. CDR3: CAIAAGSPGEQYF. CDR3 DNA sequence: TGTGCCATAGCTGCGGGTTCTCCGGGCGAGCAGTACTTC.

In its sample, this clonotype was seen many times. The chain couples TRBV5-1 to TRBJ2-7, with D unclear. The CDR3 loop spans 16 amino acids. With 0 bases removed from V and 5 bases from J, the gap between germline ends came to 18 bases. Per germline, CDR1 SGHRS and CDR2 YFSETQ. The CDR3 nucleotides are TGCGCCAGCAGCTTGGTTGGCGGCCTGACCTCGGACGAGCAGTACTTC. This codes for CASSLVGGLTSDEQYF.

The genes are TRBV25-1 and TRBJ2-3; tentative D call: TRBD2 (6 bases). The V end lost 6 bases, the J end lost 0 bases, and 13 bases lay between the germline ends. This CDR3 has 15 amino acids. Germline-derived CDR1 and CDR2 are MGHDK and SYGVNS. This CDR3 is CASRGVGGSTDTQYF. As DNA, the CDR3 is TGTGCCAGCAGGGGGGTAGGAGGGAGCACAGATACGCAGTATTTT.

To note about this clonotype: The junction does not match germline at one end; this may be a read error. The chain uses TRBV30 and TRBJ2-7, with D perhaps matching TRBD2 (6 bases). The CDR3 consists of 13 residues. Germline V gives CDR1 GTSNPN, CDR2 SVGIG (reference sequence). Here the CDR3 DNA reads TGTGTCTGGAGTTGGGGGGACTTCTACGAGCAGTACTTC. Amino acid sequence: CVWSWGDFYEQYF.

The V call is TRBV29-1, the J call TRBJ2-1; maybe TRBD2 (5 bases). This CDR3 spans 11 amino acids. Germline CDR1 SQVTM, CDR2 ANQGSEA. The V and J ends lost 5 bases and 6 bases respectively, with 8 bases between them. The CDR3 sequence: CSVNRGNEQFF. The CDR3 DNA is TGCAGCGTTAACCGGGGCAATGAGCAGTTCTTC.

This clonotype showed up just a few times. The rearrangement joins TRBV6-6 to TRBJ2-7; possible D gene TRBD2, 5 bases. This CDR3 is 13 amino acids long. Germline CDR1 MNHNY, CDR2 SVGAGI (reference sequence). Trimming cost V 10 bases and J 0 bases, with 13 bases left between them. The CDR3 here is CATREPFSYEQYF. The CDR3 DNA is TGTGCCACTAGGGAGCCCTTCTCCTACGAGCAGTACTTC.

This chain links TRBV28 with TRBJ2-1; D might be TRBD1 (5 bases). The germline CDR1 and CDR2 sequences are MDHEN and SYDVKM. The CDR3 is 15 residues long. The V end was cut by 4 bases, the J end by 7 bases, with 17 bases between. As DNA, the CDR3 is TGTGCCAGCAGTTCCCCAGGGTCACGATGGAATGAGCAGTTCTTC. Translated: CASSSPGSRWNEQFF.

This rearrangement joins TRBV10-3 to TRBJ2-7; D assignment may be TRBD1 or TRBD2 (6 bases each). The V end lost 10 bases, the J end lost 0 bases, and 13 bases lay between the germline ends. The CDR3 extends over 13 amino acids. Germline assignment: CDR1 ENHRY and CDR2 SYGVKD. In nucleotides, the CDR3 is TGTGCCAGCGGGACATCGGTCTCCTACGAGCAGTACTTC. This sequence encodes CASGTSVSYEQYF.

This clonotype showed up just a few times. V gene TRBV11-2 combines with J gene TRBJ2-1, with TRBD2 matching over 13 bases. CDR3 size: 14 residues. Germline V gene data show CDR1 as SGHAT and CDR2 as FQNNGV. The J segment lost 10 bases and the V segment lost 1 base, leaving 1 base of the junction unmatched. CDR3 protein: CASSLVLAGGEQFF. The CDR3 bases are TGTGCCAGCAGCTTAGTACTAGCGGGAGGGGAGCAGTTCTTC.

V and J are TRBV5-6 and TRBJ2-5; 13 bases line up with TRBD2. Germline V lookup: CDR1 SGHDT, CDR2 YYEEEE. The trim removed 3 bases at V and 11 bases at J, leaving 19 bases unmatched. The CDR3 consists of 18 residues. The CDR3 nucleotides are TGTGCCAGCAGCTCCCGGAGACTAGCGGGAGGTTTTGTGAATGAGCAGTACTTC. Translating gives CASSSRRLAGGFVNEQYF.

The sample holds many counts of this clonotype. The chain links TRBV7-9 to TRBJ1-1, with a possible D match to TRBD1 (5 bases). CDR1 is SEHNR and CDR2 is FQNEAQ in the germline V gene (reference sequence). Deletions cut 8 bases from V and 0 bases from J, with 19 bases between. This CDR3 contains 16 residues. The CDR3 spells CASSDRPAGVNTEAFF. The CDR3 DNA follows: TGTGCCAGCTCAGACAGACCAGCAGGAGTGAACACTGAAGCTTTCTTT.

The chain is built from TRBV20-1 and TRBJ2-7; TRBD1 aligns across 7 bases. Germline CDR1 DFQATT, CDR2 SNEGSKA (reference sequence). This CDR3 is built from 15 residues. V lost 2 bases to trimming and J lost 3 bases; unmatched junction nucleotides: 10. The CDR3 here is CSARSFGQAVYEQYF. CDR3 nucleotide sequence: TGCAGTGCTAGATCCTTCGGACAGGCCGTCTACGAGCAGTACTTC.

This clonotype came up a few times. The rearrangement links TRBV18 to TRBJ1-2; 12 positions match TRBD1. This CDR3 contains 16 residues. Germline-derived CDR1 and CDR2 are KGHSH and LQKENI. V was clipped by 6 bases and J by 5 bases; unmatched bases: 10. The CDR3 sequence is CASSQTGTGGGYGYTF. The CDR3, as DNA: TGTGCCAGCTCTCAAACCGGGACAGGGGGCGGATATGGCTACACCTTC.

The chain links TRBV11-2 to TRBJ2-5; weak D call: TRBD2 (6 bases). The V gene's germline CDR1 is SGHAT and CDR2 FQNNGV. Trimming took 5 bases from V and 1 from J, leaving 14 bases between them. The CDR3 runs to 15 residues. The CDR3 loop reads CASSPLAVRQETQYF. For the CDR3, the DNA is TGTGCCAGCAGCCCCTTAGCGGTTCGCCAAGAGACCCAGTACTTC. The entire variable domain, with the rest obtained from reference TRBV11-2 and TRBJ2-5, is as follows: EAGVAQSPRYKIIEKRQSVAFWCNPISGHATLYWYQQILGQGPKLLIQFQNNGVVDDSQLPKDRFSAERLKGVDSTLKIQPAKLEDSAVYLCASSPLAVRQETQYFGPGTRLLVL.